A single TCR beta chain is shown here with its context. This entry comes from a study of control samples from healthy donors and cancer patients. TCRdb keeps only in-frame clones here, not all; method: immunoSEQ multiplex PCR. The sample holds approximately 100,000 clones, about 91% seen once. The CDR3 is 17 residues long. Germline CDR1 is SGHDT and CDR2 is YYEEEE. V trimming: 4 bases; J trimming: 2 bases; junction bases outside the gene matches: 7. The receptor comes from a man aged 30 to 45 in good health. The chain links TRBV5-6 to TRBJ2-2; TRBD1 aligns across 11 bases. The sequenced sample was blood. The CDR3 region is CASSRGTGGYNTGELFF. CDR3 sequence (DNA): TGTGCCAGCAGCCGAGGGACAGGGGGATATAACACCGGGGAGCTGTTTTTT.